A single T cell receptor (beta chain) is shown here with its context. V was clipped by 8 bases and J by 10 bases, with 15 bases between them. Germline V CDR1 and CDR2: MNHNS, SASEGT. The CDR3 spans 12 residues. The entry originates in a study of T cell repertoires in ileal Crohn's disease. The time point is: neoterminal ileum biopsy at postoperative endoscopy, about 6 months after surgery. The repertoire was sequenced with immunoSEQ multiplex PCR; TCRdb's copy has only in-frame clones and lacks some. Of over a thousand clones listed, 88% are singletons. The clonotype comes from an adult with Crohn's disease. The J gene is TRBJ1-5, the V gene TRBV6-1, with D possibly being TRBD1 (5 bases). The source material was ileal tissue. Here the CDR3 reads CASGRADDPQHF. DNA of the CDR3: TGTGCCAGCGGCAGGGCAGACGATCCCCAGCATTTT.